This T cell receptor (beta chain) stems from a study of cytomegalovirus exposure and HLA in healthy donors. For this clone: Its antigen is unknown.

The PCR employed 60 Vbeta primers together with 13 Jbeta primers. Clones were sequenced by immunoSEQ multiplex PCR, and TCRdb holds only the in-frame ones, with some missing. The sample holds approximately 83,000 clones; approximately 80% are singletons and the top ten take 2% to 2.5%. Study-wide results and limits: The classifier reportedly diagnosed cytomegalovirus status with high specificity and sensitivity.

CDR1 and CDR2 (germline): MNHNY, SVGAGI (reference sequence). Trimming removed 4 bases at V and 5 bases at J, with 21 bases between. The CDR3 totals 16 residues. This clonotype was sampled from a man aged 18 to 30 in good health and CMV-seronegative. V is TRBV6-6 and J is TRBJ2-7, with D tentatively TRBD1 (7 bases). The sequenced sample was PBMCs. DNA of the CDR3: TGTGCCAGCAGTTTCACGGACCCCACCAGGGGGGACGAGCAGTACTTC. It encodes CASSFTDPTRGDEQYF.